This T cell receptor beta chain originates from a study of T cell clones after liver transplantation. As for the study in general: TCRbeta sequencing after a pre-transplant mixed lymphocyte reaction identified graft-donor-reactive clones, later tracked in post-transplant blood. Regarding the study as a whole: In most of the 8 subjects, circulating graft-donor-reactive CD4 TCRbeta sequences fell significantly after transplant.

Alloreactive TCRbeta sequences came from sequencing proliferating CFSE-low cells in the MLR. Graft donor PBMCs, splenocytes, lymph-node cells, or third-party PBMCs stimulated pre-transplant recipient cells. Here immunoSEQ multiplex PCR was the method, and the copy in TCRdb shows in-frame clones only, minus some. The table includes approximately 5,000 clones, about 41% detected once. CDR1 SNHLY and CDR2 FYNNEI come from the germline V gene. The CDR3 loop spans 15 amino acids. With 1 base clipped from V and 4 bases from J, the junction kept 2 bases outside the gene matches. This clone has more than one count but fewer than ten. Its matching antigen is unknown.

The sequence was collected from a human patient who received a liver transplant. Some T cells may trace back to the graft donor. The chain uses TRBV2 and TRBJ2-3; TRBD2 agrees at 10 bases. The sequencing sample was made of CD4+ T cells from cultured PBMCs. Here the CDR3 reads CASSEELAGADTQYF. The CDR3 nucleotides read TGTGCCAGCAGTGAAGAGCTAGCGGGAGCAGATACGCAGTATTTT.